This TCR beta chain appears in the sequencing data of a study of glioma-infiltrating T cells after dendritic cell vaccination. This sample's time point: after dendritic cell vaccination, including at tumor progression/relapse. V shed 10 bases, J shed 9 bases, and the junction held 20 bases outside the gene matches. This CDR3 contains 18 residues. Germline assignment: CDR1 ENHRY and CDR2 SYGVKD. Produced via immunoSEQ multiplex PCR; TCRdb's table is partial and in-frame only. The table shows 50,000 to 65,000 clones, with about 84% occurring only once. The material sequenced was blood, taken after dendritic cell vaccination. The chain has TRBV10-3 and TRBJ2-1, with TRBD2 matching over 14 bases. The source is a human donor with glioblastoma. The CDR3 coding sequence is TGTGCCACCCAGGGACGACTAATCGGACTAGCGGGGGGAGGTGAGCAGTTCTTC. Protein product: CATQGRLIGLAGGGEQFF.